This T cell receptor beta chain was captured in a study of T cells in Graves' hyperthyroidism and ophthalmopathy (dated by TCRdb to the late 2010s). Background for the entire study: Peripheral blood samples were taken at initial diagnosis, before any treatment was given. The 75 to 100 discovery patients were randomly split 7:3 into training and test sets. A discovery cohort of fewer than 110 patients, roughly 43 with Graves' ophthalmopathy and more than 55 with stable Graves' hyperthyroidism, was used to find distinguishing TCR V-J signatures. Prospective prediction of ophthalmopathy was tested in an independent validation cohort of 18 to 20 hyperthyroidism patients and around 16 patients who later progressed to ophthalmopathy. In addition, the study compared T-cell repertoires in thyroid tissue and in blood from about 6 Graves' hyperthyroidism patients. According to the paper, TCR Vbeta CDR3 sequencing was carried out on 135 peripheral blood samples, which came from around 43 ophthalmopathy, about 75 hyperthyroidism and approximately 17 progressor patients. After blood sampling, hyperthyroidism patients were treated with methimazole at a starting dose of 30 mg daily, and ophthalmopathy patients were treated with high-dose intravenous methylprednisolone.

The junction carries 15 bases between V and J, which are trimmed by 3 bases and 5 bases respectively. The CDR3 measures 15 amino acids from cysteine to phenylalanine. The CDR3 DNA has 45 bases and is translated from base 1. The CDR1 and CDR2 encoded by the germline V gene (reference sequence) are LNHDA and SQIVND. Concerning this clonotype: The antigen it binds to is not known. The sample holds no much larger clone one base away, and base qualities are not on file.

Ophthalmopathy patients had moderately to severely active disease, Clinical Activity Score of at least 3, NOSPECS grade of at least 4, and duration under 3 months. The study excluded patients with uncontrolled infections, other autoimmune diseases, pregnancy or lactation. Diagnoses relied on clinical symptoms, serum thyroxine and TRAb, thyroid ultrasound and orbital computed tomography. Ficoll-Paque density gradient centrifugation was used to isolate PBMCs from about 9 ml of fresh peripheral blood. Total RNA was extracted using Trizol reagent, and RNA quality was assessed on an Agilent 2100 Bioanalyzer. The investigation overall reported the following: In validation, the model predicted progression to ophthalmopathy a median of about 6.8 months before onset, with about 70% sensitivity and roughly 77% specificity. Blood samples also contained most of the expanded thyroid clonotypes (frequency above 0.001), which suggests that blood repertoires may reflect thyroid immune responses. Sample size was not statistically predetermined, and investigators were not blinded to group allocation. A 13 V-J signature model separated ophthalmopathy from stable hyperthyroidism, with 87.88% sensitivity and about 81% specificity in cross-validation and 80%/75% in testing.

Amplification of TCR beta CDR3 regions was carried out from RNA transcripts. The first round of RT-PCR for the TCR CDR3 was performed with the HTBI primer set and the Qiagen OneStep RT-PCR kit. The libraries were constructed in a second round of multiplex PCR and then size-selected and purified. Libraries were sequenced paired-end with 100 bp reads on an Illumina HiSeq2000. Turning to the authors' computational methods: SOAPnuke was used to process the raw data, with reads discarded if the reads contained adapters or uncalled bases, had a mean Phred below 15, or lacked an exact constant-primer or identifier match. High-quality paired reads were merged with COPE v1.2.5, and unique nucleotide sequences were defined as clonotypes. MiTCR v1.1 was used to align the clonotypes against IMGT TRBV, TRBD and TRBJ reference segments. Analysis was restricted to V-J combinations with a frequency above 0.0001, which covered just over 98% of repertoires. The TCS score was defined as the ratio of F50 (clonal expansion) to E x V (chaos), calculated using BLOSUM62-based TCRdist between CDR3 peptides within each V-J. Welch's t-statistics and random forest reduced around 520 V-J features to fewer than 15, which were used in a naive Bayes classifier (R e1071). TCRdb reran the public reads through fastp at Q25 and MiXCR, keeping productive beta chains. Entries that share a CDR3 protein sequence are merged under the most common genes and DNA. These V and J calls derive from TCRdb rather than the authors' analysis. The sample table contains approximately 620,000 distinct CDR3 sequences; only one count was recorded for roughly 15% of them. The ten biggest clones cover about 3.5% of the sample.

The chain is encoded by TRBV19 joined to TRBJ2-3, with a weak D call of TRBD1 (5 bases match). The sequence was collected from a woman between 40 and 50 years old with Graves' ophthalmopathy. The sequenced material came from blood. The CDR3 region has the sequence CASSIRTPRGDTQYF. The nucleotide sequence is given as TGTGCCAGTAGTATTAGGACACCACGAGGAGATACGCAGTATTTT.